This T cell receptor beta chain emerged from a study of Graves' ophthalmopathy and Graves' hyperthyroidism. Study-level results: The model predicted progression of ophthalmopathy with a sensitivity of more than 60%, and its specificity was about 72%.

Hyperthyroidism patients were newly diagnosed, ill under 2 months, and aged 18 to 65 years. A diagnosis was made from clinical symptoms together with serum thyroxine, TRAb, thyroid ultrasound and orbital computed tomography. As regards this clonotype: Its antigen is undetermined.

RNA served as the template for amplifying TCR beta CDR3 regions. Following a first-round RT-PCR that used HTBI primers, a second-round multiplex PCR was carried out. TCRdb called the multiplex PCR reads again in MiXCR, with one record for every CDR3 protein. The data contain over a million distinct CDR3 sequences, about 36% of them singletons. Germline V gives CDR1 MNHEY, CDR2 SMNVEV (reference sequence). This CDR3 is 12 amino acids long. V dropped 5 bases and J dropped 6 bases, with 11 bases sitting between them. Sequenced: peripheral blood or thyroid tissue (not recorded which). The rearrangement links TRBV27 to TRBJ2-7; D call uncertain. The clonotype was recovered from an adult man with Graves' hyperthyroidism. The CDR3 sequence: CASSPLFGEQYF. CDR3 DNA: TGTGCCAGCAGTCCCCTTTTTGGCGAGCAGTACTTC.